The 9 T cell receptor beta chains below come from one sample, sequenced in a study of blood T cell repertoires in COVID-19. The data were produced by immunoSEQ multiplex PCR, yet TCRdb's version contains in-frame clones alone and is incomplete. The sample contains roughly 250,000 clones, about nine tenths of which appear only once. The material sequenced was peripheral blood. The receptors shown here come from a person under 35 with COVID-19, enrolled during active disease.

Note on this clone: The sample holds other DNA sequences that translate to the same CDR3. The CDR3 DNA reads TGTGCCAGCAGCTTAGGACTAAACACAGATACGCAGTATTTT. It translates to CASSLGLNTDTQYF. V usage is TRBV7-8 and J usage is TRBJ2-3, with a possible D match to TRBD2 (5 bases). The germline gives CDR1 SGHVS, CDR2 FQNEAQ. The V end lost 1 base, the J end lost 2 bases, and 7 bases lay between the germline ends. The CDR3 sequence is 14 residues long.

The gene calls are TRBV6-1 and TRBJ2-2; D is possibly TRBD2 (5 bases). V lost 2 bases, J lost 5 bases, and 12 bases lay in between. The CDR3 runs 15 residues. CDR1 and CDR2 (germline): MNHNS, SASEGT. CDR3 amino acids: CASSERASGTGELFF. For the CDR3, the DNA is TGTGCCAGCAGTGAAAGGGCCTCGGGGACCGGGGAGCTGTTTTTT.

CDR3 coding DNA: TGTGCCAGCAGTTTATCGGGCGGGAGCTCCTACAATGAGCAGTTCTTC. Residues: CASSLSGGSSYNEQFF. The chain employs TRBV27 and TRBJ2-1; 7 bases align to TRBD2. V lost 0 bases to trimming and J lost 0 bases; unmatched junction nucleotides: 2. The CDR3 contains 16 residues. Germline V gene lookup returns CDR1 MNHEY and CDR2 SMNVEV (reference sequence).

This clone was seen only once. CDR3 sequence (DNA): TGTGCCAGCAGCCAGGCGACTGGTCTTATGGAGACCCAGTACTTC. As protein: CASSQATGLMETQYF. The rearrangement uses TRBV3-1 (or the pseudogene TRBV3-2) and TRBJ2-5; the D is unclear. Germline V gene data show CDR1 as LGHDT and CDR2 as YNNKEL (reference sequence). The CDR3 sequence is 15 residues long. The V end was cut by 3 bases, the J end by 5 bases, with 16 bases between.

This clone is a singleton in its sample. V and J are TRBV3-1 (or the pseudogene TRBV3-2) and TRBJ2-1; 8 bases agree with TRBD2. V was clipped by 1 base and J by 4 bases; unmatched bases: 6. Germline CDR1 LGHDT, CDR2 YNNKEL (reference sequence). The CDR3 spans 16 residues. CDR3 in amino acids: CASSQVSGGPYNEQFF. CDR3 DNA: TGTGCCAGCAGCCAAGTTTCGGGAGGGCCTTACAATGAGCAGTTCTTC.

This chain uses TRBV5-1 with TRBJ1-2, with a possible D match to TRBD1 (5 bases). The CDR3 sequence is 15 residues long. Trimming shortened V by 7 bases and J by 4 bases, and 20 bases separated the two germline ends. Germline-derived CDR1 and CDR2 are SGHRS and YFSETQ. The CDR3 DNA reads TGCGCCAGCGCCGGCAAAGGCGGGGGGACCTATGGCTACACCTTC. This gives the protein CASAGKGGGTYGYTF.

This chain uses TRBV28 with TRBJ2-7; 8 nucleotides align to TRBD1. The CDR3 has 14 residues. Germline loops: CDR1 MDHEN, CDR2 SYDVKM. V shed 6 bases and J 4 bases; nucleotides not matched to a gene: 8. The DNA for the CDR3 is TGTGCCAGCAGCTCCGGACAGGGTACATACGAGCAGTACTTC. Translation gives CASSSGQGTYEQYF.

This rearrangement joins TRBV4-1 to TRBJ2-7, with D possibly matching TRBD1 (5 bases). The CDR3 spans 15 residues. Trimming took 4 bases from V and 3 from J, leaving 16 bases between them. CDR1 and CDR2 from the germline V gene are MGHRA and YSYEKL. The CDR3 region has the DNA TGCGCCAGCAGCCGGCTCGACTTCAGGGACTACGAGCAGTACTTC. Translating gives CASSRLDFRDYEQYF.

The chain employs TRBV7-9 and TRBJ1-2; TRBD1 aligns across 9 bases. Germline loops: CDR1 SEHNR, CDR2 FQNEAQ (reference sequence). The CDR3 has 15 amino acids. Germline trimming cut 2 bases from V and 6 bases from J; bases unmatched to any gene: 7. CDR3 residues: CASSLTGQGIHGYTF. CDR3 DNA: TGTGCCAGCAGCTTAACTGGACAGGGGATCCATGGCTACACCTTC.